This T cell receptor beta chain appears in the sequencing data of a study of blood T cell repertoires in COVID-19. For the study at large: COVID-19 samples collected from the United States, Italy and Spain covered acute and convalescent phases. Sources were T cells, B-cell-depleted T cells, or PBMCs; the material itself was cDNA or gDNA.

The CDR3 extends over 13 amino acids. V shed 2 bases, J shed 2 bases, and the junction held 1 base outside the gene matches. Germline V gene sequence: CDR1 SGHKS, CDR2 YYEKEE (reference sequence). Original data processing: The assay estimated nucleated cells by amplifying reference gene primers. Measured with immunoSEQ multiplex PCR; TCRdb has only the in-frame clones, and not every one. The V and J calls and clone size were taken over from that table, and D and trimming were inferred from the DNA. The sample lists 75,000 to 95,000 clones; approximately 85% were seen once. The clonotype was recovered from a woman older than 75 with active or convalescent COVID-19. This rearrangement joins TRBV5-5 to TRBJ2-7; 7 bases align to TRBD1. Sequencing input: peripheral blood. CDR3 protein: CASSFQGAYEQYF. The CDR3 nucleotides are TGTGCCAGCAGCTTTCAGGGGGCCTACGAGCAGTACTTC.